These 11 T cell receptor beta chains came from one sample sequenced in a study of cytomegalovirus exposure and HLA in healthy donors. Primers: 60 Vbeta forward and 13 Jbeta reverse. Assay used: immunoSEQ multiplex PCR; TCRdb lists only in-frame clones, some missing. The sample includes 68,000 or so clones, roughly four fifths of them seen just once. Source material: PBMCs. The receptors were sampled from a human donor in good health.

The rearrangement links TRBV7-9 to TRBJ1-1; tentative D call: TRBD1 (5 bases). Deletions cut 7 bases from V and 5 bases from J, with 8 bases between. Germline V gene sequence: CDR1 SEHNR, CDR2 FQNEAQ (reference sequence). This CDR3 is 11 amino acids long. The CDR3 here is CASTKGTEAFF. In nucleotides, the CDR3 is TGTGCCAGCACCAAGGGGACTGAAGCTTTCTTT.

A remark on this clone: This specimen includes other DNA sequences encoding the same CDR3. The rearrangement joins TRBV29-1 to TRBJ2-5, with 7 bases identical to TRBD2. Germline values: CDR1 SQVTM, CDR2 ANQGSEA. This CDR3 contains 12 residues. V was clipped by 5 bases and J by 8 bases; unmatched bases: 8. DNA of the CDR3: TGCAGCGTTTCCGGGGAGGGATTAACCCAGTACTTC. Its translation is CSVSGEGLTQYF.

This clone was detected only once. For the CDR3, the DNA is TGTGCCAGCAGCTTAGGTGTATCGGGGGACGGGCAAGAGACCCAGTACTTC. Translation: CASSLGVSGDGQETQYF. The genes are TRBV11-3 and TRBJ2-5; a possible D gene is TRBD2 (6 bases). V gave up 1 base and J gave up 2 bases, with 17 bases separating them. The CDR3 is 17 residues long. Germline CDR1 and CDR2: SGHNT and YENEEA. The full variable domain, its missing parts supplied by reference TRBV11-3 and TRBJ2-5, is EAGVVQSPRYKIIEKKQPVAFWCNPISGHNTLYWYLQNLGQGPELLIRYENEEAVDDSQLPKDRFSAERLKGVDSTLKIQPAELGDSAVYLCASSLGVSGDGQETQYFGPGTRLLVL.

V gene TRBV10-2 combines with J gene TRBJ2-3, with 9 bases that match TRBD2. Germline V gene lookup returns CDR1 WSHSY and CDR2 SAAADI. The V and J ends lost 6 bases and 2 bases, in that order; junction bases with no gene match: 6. This CDR3 has 15 amino acids. The CDR3 nucleotides are TGCGCCAGCAGCATAGCGGGGGTGAACACAGATACGCAGTATTTT. Its translation: CASSIAGVNTDTQYF.

This clone has only one observation. CDR3 protein: CASSIEASGGTQYF. The CDR3 nucleotides read TGTGCCAGTAGTATAGAGGCTAGCGGGGGTACCCAGTACTTC. The chain links TRBV19 to TRBJ2-5; TRBD2 matches 10 bases. The CDR3 spans 14 residues. Per the germline V gene, CDR1 is LNHDA and CDR2 is SQIVND (reference sequence). Losses at the gene ends were 0 bases for V and 8 bases for J; bases not matched to a gene: 3.

The CDR3 region is CASSARVAGDTTNEKLFF. Written as DNA, the CDR3 is TGTGCCAGCAGCGCGCGAGTGGCCGGGGATACAACTAATGAAAAACTGTTTTTT. This chain links TRBV5-6 with TRBJ1-4; D gene ambiguous. The CDR3 is 18 amino acids. Looked up from germline, CDR1 is SGHDT and CDR2 is YYEEEE. Trimming took off 4 bases at V and 0 bases at J, with 19 bases between the two ends.

This chain joins TRBV9 and TRBJ1-1, with 12 bases identical to TRBD1. The CDR3 totals 19 residues. J gave up 0 bases and V 0 bases, and 9 bases lay outside the gene matches. Germline V gives CDR1 SGDLS, CDR2 YYNGEE. CDR3 region: CASSVGPGTGGGMNTEAFF. CDR3 coding DNA: TGTGCCAGCAGCGTAGGCCCTGGGACAGGGGGCGGGATGAACACTGAAGCTTTCTTT.

This clone was seen just once. J is TRBJ2-1 and V is TRBV9; TRBD2 agrees at 8 bases. There are 15 residues in the CDR3. J was trimmed by 3 bases and V by 0 bases; bases with no gene match: 2. Germline assignment: CDR1 SGDLS and CDR2 YYNGEE. CDR3 DNA: TGTGCCAGCAGCGTAGTCGCGGGGGGCTACAATGAGCAGTTCTTC. Translated, it gives CASSVVAGGYNEQFF.

The chain is built from TRBV6-1 and TRBJ2-7; D is perhaps TRBD2 (6 bases). CDR3 length equals 13 residues. The V and J ends lost 6 bases and 4 bases respectively, with 13 bases between them. Per germline, CDR1 MNHNS and CDR2 SASEGT. The CDR3 sequence: CASSRGMGYEQYF. The CDR3 DNA sequence: TGTGCCAGCAGCCGGGGGATGGGGTACGAGCAGTACTTC.

The J gene is TRBJ1-1, the V gene TRBV6-1; weak D call: TRBD1 (6 bases). Germline V gene data show CDR1 as MNHNS and CDR2 as SASEGT. V gave up 6 bases and J gave up 8 bases, with 10 bases separating them. CDR3 length equals 11 residues. The CDR3 DNA follows: TGTGCCAGCAGCTTGACAGGAGAAGCTTTCTTT. Translated: CASSLTGEAFF.

This clone was detected only once. The V call is TRBV15, the J call TRBJ1-1; the D gene is possibly TRBD1 (5 bases). This CDR3 has 16 amino acids. Germline-derived CDR1 and CDR2 are LNHNV and YYDKDF (reference sequence). Trimming shortened V by 1 base and J by 3 bases, and 15 bases separated the two germline ends. The CDR3: CATSRVGGGTYTEAFF. DNA for the CDR3: TGTGCCACCAGCAGAGTGGGGGGTGGAACGTACACTGAAGCTTTCTTT. Variable domain in full (rest from reference TRBV15 and TRBJ1-1): DAMVIQNPRYQVTQFGKPVTLSCSQTLNHNVMYWYQQKSSQAPKLLFHYYDKDFNNEADTPDNFQSRRPNTSFCFLDIRSPGLGDTAMYLCATSRVGGGTYTEAFFGQGTRLTVV.